These 15 T cell receptor beta chains share one sample of origin, sequenced in a study of T cell clonotyping in hematopoietic cell transplantation. Produced via immunoSEQ multiplex PCR; TCRdb's table is partial and in-frame only. The sample contains 6,000 or so clones, about 87% of which appear only once. The material sequenced was peripheral blood mononuclear cells, taken 100 days after allogeneic stem cell transplant. These receptors were collected from a female patient in her forties who had an allogeneic stem cell transplant from a related donor, so the T cells may come from the graft donor. Some clones in this sample may be carry-over from other donors' samples.

The chain joins TRBV7-8 to TRBJ2-3; D not certain. The V end was cut by 5 bases, the J end by 8 bases, with 20 bases between. This CDR3 has 15 residues. Germline V gene data show CDR1 as SGHVS and CDR2 as FQNEAQ. The CDR3 loop reads CASSRIRSLGGTQYF. Here the CDR3 DNA reads TGTGCCAGCAGCCGGATTAGGTCGTTAGGTGGTACGCAGTATTTT.

The chain joins TRBV19 to TRBJ2-1; D is ambiguous. Germline lookup yields CDR1 LNHDA and CDR2 SQIVND (reference sequence). This CDR3 comprises 13 residues. Trimming stripped 4 bases from V and 4 bases from J, with 8 bases between. The DNA of the CDR3 is TGTGCCAGTAGTACCCGTACATACAATGAGCAGTTCTTC. This sequence encodes CASSTRTYNEQFF. The variable domain in full, completed from reference TRBV19 and TRBJ2-1, reads DGGITQSPKYLFRKEGQNVTLSCEQNLNHDAMYWYRQDPGQGLRLIYYSQIVNDFQKGDIAEGYSVSREKKESFPLTVTSAQKNPTAFYLCASSTRTYNEQFFGPGTRLTVL.

The chain couples TRBV6-6 to TRBJ2-7; no firm D call. CDR1 and CDR2 (germline): MNHNY, SVGAGI (reference sequence). The CDR3 is 14 residues long. V dropped 0 bases and J dropped 2 bases, with 8 bases sitting between them. The CDR3: CASSYSGSTYEQYF. The CDR3 nucleotides are TGTGCCAGCAGTTACTCCGGTAGCACCTACGAGCAGTACTTC.

The chain carries TRBV10-3 and TRBJ2-5; D is tentatively TRBD1 or TRBD2 (5 bases each). V was clipped by 9 bases and J by 5 bases, with 19 bases between them. The length of the CDR3 is 14 residues. CDR1 and CDR2 (germline): ENHRY, SYGVKD. CDR3 DNA sequence: TGTGCCATGGCACCCGGGACCGGATCGGAGACCCAGTACTTC. It is translated as CAMAPGTGSETQYF.

The genes are TRBV6-5 and TRBJ1-5; D unclear. CDR3 length: 14 residues. Trimming took off 2 bases at V and 0 bases at J, with 5 bases between the two ends. Germline assignment: CDR1 MNHEY and CDR2 SVGAGI. This chain's CDR3 is CASSYRPSNQPQHF. The CDR3 coding sequence is TGTGCCAGCAGTTACAGGCCTAGCAATCAGCCCCAGCATTTT.

J is TRBJ1-2 and V is TRBV28; 7 bases line up with TRBD1. Looked up from germline, CDR1 is MDHEN and CDR2 is SYDVKM. CDR3 length equals 15 residues. Trimming removed 4 bases from V and 4 bases from J; junction bases left unmatched: 9. The DNA for the CDR3 is TGTGCCAGCAGTTCACCGGGACAGATGAGCTATGGCTACACCTTC. Its protein is CASSSPGQMSYGYTF.

This chain joins TRBV10-1 and TRBJ2-2, with TRBD1 matching 9 bases. The CDR3 covers 14 residues. CDR1 WNHNN and CDR2 SYGVQD come from the germline V gene (reference sequence). With 7 bases clipped from V and 3 bases from J, the junction kept 3 bases outside the gene matches. CDR3 amino acids: CASMGQGDTGELFF. The CDR3, as DNA: TGCGCCAGCATGGGACAGGGAGACACCGGGGAGCTGTTTTTT.

J is TRBJ1-2 and V is TRBV6-1, with no clear D. V lost 6 bases, J lost 0 bases, and 11 bases lay in between. The CDR3 covers 14 residues. Germline V gives CDR1 MNHNS, CDR2 SASEGT. CDR3 amino acids: CASSLQAANYGYTF. The CDR3 DNA reads TGTGCCAGCAGCCTCCAGGCGGCTAACTATGGCTACACCTTC.

Sample share makes this clone large. This chain uses TRBV5-6 with TRBJ1-1; D gene unclear. The CDR3 sequence is 14 residues long. Germline V lookup: CDR1 SGHDT, CDR2 YYEEEE. The V and J ends lost 4 bases and 0 bases respectively, with 10 bases between them. The CDR3, as DNA: TGTGCCAGCAGCGCCTACAACTTGAACACTGAAGCTTTCTTT. Translation gives CASSAYNLNTEAFF.

The chain joins TRBV2 to TRBJ2-1; 11 bases align to TRBD2. J gave up 4 bases and V 8 bases, and 1 base lay outside the gene matches. This CDR3 is 13 amino acids long. CDR1 and CDR2 from the germline V gene are SNHLY and FYNNEI. CDR3 sequence: CASGTSGYNEQFF. In DNA, the CDR3 is TGTGCCAGCGGGACTAGCGGTTACAATGAGCAGTTCTTC.

The chain links TRBV6-5 to TRBJ2-7; D is unresolved. Trimming shortened V by 0 bases and J by 3 bases, and 9 bases separated the two germline ends. The germline gives CDR1 MNHEY, CDR2 SVGAGI. This CDR3 comprises 14 residues. CDR3 sequence: CASSYSTDNYEQYF. In DNA, the CDR3 is TGTGCCAGCAGTTACTCTACAGACAACTACGAGCAGTACTTC.

The V and J genes are TRBV9 and TRBJ2-2; 8 positions match TRBD2. CDR3 length equals 15 residues. Germline CDR1 is SGDLS and CDR2 is YYNGEE. The trim removed 0 bases at V and 4 bases at J, leaving 2 bases unmatched. The CDR3 coding sequence is TGTGCCAGCAGCGTAGCAAGCGGGAGCACCGGGGAGCTGTTTTTT. Amino acids: CASSVASGSTGELFF.

The rearrangement joins TRBV9 to TRBJ2-2; TRBD2 agrees at 10 bases. Germline V CDR1 and CDR2: SGDLS, YYNGEE. V dropped 3 bases and J dropped 5; count of bases not matched to a gene: 19. The CDR3 has 20 residues. This CDR3 reads CASSAQRLAGATGGTGELFF. CDR3 bases: TGTGCCAGCAGCGCCCAACGCCTAGCGGGAGCTACGGGGGGAACCGGGGAGCTGTTTTTT.

The chain uses TRBV28 and TRBJ1-1; no firm D call. The CDR3 covers 13 residues. CDR1 and CDR2 from the germline V gene are MDHEN and SYDVKM. V gave up 7 bases and J gave up 1 base, with 10 bases separating them. The CDR3 loop is CASKGGRNTEAFF. CDR3 in DNA: TGTGCCAGCAAAGGCGGCAGGAACACTGAAGCTTTCTTT.

This rearrangement joins TRBV19 to TRBJ1-1, with TRBD1 matching 9 bases. Losses at the gene ends were 10 bases for V and 2 bases for J; bases not matched to a gene: 5. The CDR3 runs to 13 residues. The germline V gene encodes CDR1 LNHDA and CDR2 SQIVND (reference sequence). CDR3 region: CAISTGGNTEAFF. CDR3 coding DNA: TGTGCCATTTCGACAGGGGGTAACACTGAAGCTTTCTTT. Full variable domain (outside the CDR3, taken from reference TRBV19 and TRBJ1-1): DGGITQSPKYLFRKEGQNVTLSCEQNLNHDAMYWYRQDPGQGLRLIYYSQIVNDFQKGDIAEGYSVSREKKESFPLTVTSAQKNPTAFYLCAISTGGNTEAFFGQGTRLTVV.